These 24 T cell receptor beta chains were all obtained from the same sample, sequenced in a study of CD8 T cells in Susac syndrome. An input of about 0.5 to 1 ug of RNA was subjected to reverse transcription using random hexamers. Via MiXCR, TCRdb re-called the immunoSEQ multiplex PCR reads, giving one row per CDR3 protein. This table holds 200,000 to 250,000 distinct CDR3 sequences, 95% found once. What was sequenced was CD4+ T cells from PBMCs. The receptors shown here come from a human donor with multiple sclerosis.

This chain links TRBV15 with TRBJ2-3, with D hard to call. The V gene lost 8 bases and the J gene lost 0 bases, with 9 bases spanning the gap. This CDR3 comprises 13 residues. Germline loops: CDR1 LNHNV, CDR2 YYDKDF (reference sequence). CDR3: CATLKDSTDTQYF. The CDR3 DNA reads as TGTGCCACCCTCAAGGACAGCACAGATACGCAGTATTTT.

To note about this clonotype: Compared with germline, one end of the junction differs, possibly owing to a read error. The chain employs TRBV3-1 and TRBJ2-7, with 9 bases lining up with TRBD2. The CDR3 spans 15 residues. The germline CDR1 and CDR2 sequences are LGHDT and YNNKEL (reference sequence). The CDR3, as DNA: TGTGCCAGCAACCAACGCGCGGGAGGGTATGGCGAGCAGTACTTC. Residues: CASNQRAGGYGEQYF.

As DNA, the CDR3 is TGTGCCAGCAGTTACATTAGGTTCGCCGAGCAGTACTTC. As protein: CASSYIRFAEQYF. The chain carries TRBV6-2 or TRBV6-3 and TRBJ2-7; no clear D. From germline, CDR1 is MNHEY and CDR2 SVGEGT. The CDR3 extends over 13 amino acids. V was shortened by 2 bases and J by 6 bases, with 11 bases between the two germline ends.

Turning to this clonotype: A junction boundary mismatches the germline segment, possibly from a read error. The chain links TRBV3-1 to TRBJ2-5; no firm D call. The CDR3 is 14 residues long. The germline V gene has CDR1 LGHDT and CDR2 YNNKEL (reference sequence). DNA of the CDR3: TGTGCCAGCGGCCAGCGTAGAGATCAAGAGACCCAGTACTTC. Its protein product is CASGQRRDQETQYF.

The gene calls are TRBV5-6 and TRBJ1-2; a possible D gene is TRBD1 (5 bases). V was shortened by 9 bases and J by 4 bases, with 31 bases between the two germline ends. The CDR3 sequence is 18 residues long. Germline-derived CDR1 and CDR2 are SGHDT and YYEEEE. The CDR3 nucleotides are TGTGCCACCAATACCGGACGGATCGGGACGCACACGACCTATGGCTACACCTTC. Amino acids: CATNTGRIGTHTTYGYTF.

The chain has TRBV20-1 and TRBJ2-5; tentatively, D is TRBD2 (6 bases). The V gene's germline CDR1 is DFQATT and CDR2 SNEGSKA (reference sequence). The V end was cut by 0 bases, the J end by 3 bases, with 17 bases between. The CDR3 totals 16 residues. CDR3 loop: CSARDHAPREKETQYF. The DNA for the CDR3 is TGCAGTGCTAGAGATCATGCTCCCCGGGAGAAAGAGACCCAGTACTTC.

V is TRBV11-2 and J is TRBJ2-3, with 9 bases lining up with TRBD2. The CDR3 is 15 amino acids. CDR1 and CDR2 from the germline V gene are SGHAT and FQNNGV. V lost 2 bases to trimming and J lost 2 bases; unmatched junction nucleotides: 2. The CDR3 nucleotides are TGTGCCAGCAGCTTAACTAGCGGGCCCACAGATACGCAGTATTTT. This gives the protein CASSLTSGPTDTQYF.

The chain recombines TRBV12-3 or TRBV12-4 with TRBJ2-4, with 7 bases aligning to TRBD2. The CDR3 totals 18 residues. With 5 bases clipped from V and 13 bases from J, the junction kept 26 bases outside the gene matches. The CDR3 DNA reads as TGTGCCAGCAGTCCGGGGGGAGTTGGGCGGCAGGTCAATCTTAAACAGTACTTC. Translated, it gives CASSPGGVGRQVNLKQYF.

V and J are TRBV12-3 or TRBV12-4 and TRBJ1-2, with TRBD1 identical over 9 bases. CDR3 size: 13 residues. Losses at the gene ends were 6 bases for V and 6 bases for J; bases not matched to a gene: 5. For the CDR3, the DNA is TGTGCCAGCAGCCGGGACAGGGTGGATGGCTACACCTTC. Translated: CASSRDRVDGYTF.

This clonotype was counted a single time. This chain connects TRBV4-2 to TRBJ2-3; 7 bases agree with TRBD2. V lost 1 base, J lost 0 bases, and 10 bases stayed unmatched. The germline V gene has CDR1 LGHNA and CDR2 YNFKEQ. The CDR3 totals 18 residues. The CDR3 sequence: CASSQATLRESSTDTQYF. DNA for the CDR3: TGTGCCAGCAGCCAAGCGACCTTGCGGGAGTCAAGCACAGATACGCAGTATTTT.

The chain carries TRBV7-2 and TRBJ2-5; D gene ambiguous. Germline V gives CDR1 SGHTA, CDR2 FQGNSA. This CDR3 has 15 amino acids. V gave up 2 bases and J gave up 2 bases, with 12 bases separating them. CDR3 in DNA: TGTGCCAGCAGCTTAAGACGGCTGAAACAAGAGACCCAGTACTTC. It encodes CASSLRRLKQETQYF. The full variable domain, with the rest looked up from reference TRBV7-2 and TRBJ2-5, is GAGVSQSPSNKVTEKGKDVELRCDPISGHTALYWYRQSLGQGLEFLIYFQGNSAPDKSGLPSDRFSAERTGGSVSTLTIQRTQQEDSAVYLCASSLRRLKQETQYFGPGTRLLVL.

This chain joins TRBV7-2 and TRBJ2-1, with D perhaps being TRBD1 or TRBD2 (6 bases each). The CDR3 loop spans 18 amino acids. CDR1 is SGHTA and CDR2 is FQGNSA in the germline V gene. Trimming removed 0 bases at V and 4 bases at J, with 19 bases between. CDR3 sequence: CASSLAGLGGGIYNEQFF. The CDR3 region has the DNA TGTGCCAGCAGCTTAGCGGGGCTAGGAGGGGGGATATACAATGAGCAGTTCTTC.

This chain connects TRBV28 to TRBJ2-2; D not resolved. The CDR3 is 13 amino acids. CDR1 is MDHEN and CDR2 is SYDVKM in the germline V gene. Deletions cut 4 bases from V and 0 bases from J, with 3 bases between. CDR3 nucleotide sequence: TGTGCCAGCAGTTCTACGAACACCGGGGAGCTGTTTTTT. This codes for CASSSTNTGELFF.

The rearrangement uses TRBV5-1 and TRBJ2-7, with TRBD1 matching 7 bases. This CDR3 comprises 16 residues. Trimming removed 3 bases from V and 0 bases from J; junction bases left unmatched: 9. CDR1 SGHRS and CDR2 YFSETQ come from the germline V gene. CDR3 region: CASSSTGTLTSYEQYF. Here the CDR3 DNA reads TGCGCCAGCAGCTCGACAGGGACCCTGACCTCCTACGAGCAGTACTTC.

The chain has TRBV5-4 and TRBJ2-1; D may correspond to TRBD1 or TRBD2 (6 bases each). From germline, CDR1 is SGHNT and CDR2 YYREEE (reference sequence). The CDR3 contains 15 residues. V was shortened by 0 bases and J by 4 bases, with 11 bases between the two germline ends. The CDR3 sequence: CASSLDGGSYNEQFF. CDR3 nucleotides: TGTGCCAGCAGCTTGGACGGGGGCTCGTACAATGAGCAGTTCTTC.

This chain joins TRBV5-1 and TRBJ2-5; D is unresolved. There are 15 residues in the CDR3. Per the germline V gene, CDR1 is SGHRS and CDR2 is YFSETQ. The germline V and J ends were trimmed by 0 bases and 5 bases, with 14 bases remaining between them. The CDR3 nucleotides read TGCGCCAGCAGCTTGGGTCCTCGGAATCCGGAGACCCAGTACTTC. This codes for CASSLGPRNPETQYF.

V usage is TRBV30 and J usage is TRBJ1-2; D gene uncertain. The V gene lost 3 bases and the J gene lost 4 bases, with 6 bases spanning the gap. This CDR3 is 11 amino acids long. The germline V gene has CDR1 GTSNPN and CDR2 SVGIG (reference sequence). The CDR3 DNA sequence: TGTGCCTGGAGGCAGCTCTATGGCTACACCTTC. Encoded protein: CAWRQLYGYTF. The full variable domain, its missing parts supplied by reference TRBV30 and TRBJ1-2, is SQTIHQWPATLVQPVGSPLSLECTVEGTSNPNLYWYRQAAGRGLQLLFYSVGIGQISSEVPQNLSASRPQDRQFILSSKKLLLSDSGFYLCAWRQLYGYTFGSGTRLTVV.

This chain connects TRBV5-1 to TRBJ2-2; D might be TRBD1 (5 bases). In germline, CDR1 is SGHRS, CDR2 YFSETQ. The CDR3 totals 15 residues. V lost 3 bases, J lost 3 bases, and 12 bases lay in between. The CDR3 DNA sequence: TGCGCCAGCAGCTCAGGGTTCCAGTACACCGGGGAGCTGTTTTTT. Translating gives CASSSGFQYTGELFF.

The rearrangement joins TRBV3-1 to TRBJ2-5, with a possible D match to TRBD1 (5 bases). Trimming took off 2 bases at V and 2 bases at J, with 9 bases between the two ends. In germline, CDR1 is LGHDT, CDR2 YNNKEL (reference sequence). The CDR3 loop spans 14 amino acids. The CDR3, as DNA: TGTGCCAGCAGCCAAAGACAGCCTCAAGAGACCCAGTACTTC. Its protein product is CASSQRQPQETQYF.

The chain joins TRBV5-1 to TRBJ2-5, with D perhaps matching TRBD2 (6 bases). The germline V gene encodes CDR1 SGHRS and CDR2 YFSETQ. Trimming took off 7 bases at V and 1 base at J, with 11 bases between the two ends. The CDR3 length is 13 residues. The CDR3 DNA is TGCGCCAGCTCCGGCGGGATCCAAGAGACCCAGTACTTC. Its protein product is CASSGGIQETQYF.

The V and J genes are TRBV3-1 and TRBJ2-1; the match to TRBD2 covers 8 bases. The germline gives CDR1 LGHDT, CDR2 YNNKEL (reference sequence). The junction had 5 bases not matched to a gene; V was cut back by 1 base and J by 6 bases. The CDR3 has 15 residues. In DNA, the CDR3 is TGTGCCAGCAGCCAAGGGAGCGGGAGATCCAATGAGCAGTTCTTC. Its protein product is CASSQGSGRSNEQFF.

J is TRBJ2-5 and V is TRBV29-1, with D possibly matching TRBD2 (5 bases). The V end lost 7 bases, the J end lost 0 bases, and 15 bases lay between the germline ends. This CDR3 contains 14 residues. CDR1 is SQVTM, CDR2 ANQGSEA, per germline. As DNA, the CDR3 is TGCAGCGCTCGCCGGTGGGGAGACCAAGAGACCCAGTACTTC. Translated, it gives CSARRWGDQETQYF.

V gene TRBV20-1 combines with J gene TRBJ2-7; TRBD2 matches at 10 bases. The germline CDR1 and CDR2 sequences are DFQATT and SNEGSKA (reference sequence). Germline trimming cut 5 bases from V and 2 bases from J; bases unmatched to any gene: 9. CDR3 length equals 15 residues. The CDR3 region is CSAQLAGPSTYEQYF. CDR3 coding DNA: TGCAGTGCTCAACTAGCGGGACCGTCCACCTACGAGCAGTACTTC.

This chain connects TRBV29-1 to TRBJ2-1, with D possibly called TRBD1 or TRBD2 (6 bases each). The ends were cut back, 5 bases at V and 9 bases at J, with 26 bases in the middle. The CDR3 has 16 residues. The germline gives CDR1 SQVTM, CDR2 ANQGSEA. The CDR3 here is CSVLLRGADVSGEQFF. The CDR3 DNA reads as TGCAGCGTTCTACTAAGGGGGGCTGACGTATCTGGTGAGCAGTTCTTC.